Reported below is one T cell receptor beta chain. Its specificity is unknown. This CDR3 is also generated by other DNA sequences in the sample. The data derive from a study of shared clonotypes between healthy human individuals. Whole-study results and caveats: When naive CD4 clonotypes were compared across a few donors, about 4.9% were shared.

Every donor, a Caucasian adult, lived in Nashville, Tennessee. The investigators split CD4+ cells into a CD45RA+ naive subset and a CD45RA-negative memory subset. Deep was the level at which the assay was run. The table came from immunoSEQ multiplex PCR; TCRdb's copy has only in-frame clones and leaves some out. The repertoire holds around 1.1 million clones, with about 72% as singletons. The sequencing input was memory CD4+ T cells from PBMCs. The subset was: CD45RA-negative fraction. The sequence was collected from a man aged 18 to 30 in good health. Some clones in this sample may be carry-over from other donors' samples.

The DNA of the CDR3 is TGCGCCAGCAGCTTGGGGACAGGGGCTGGAAACACCATATATTTT. The encoded protein is CASSLGTGAGNTIYF. The chain employs TRBV5-1 and TRBJ1-3, with 9 bases aligning to TRBD1. This CDR3 region has 15 residues. The J segment lost 2 bases and the V segment lost 0 bases, leaving 0 bases of the junction unmatched. Germline V gene data show CDR1 as SGHRS and CDR2 as YFSETQ.